What follows are 12 T cell receptor beta chains derived from one specimen sequenced in a study of a mutant IDH1 vaccine in newly diagnosed glioma (dated by TCRdb to about 2021). Explained via the paper, the time point label denotes: week 47, end of study. Every vaccine dose consisted of 300 ug of a 20-mer mutant IDH1 peptide in Montanide, administered subcutaneously together with topical imiquimod. Library preparation used the immunoSEQ multiplex PCR assay. TCRdb mirrors the immuneACCESS table, restricted to in-frame sequences. Some clones are absent from its copies; in checked studies, under half trace to an unresolved V gene, and the reason for the others is unknown. Counted in this sample were fewer than 55,000 clones; roughly 61% of them appeared once. More than 4.5% of the sample is held by the ten biggest clonotypes. These receptors have no identified antigens. The sequencing here drew on peripheral blood mononuclear cells (PBMCs), taken from a glioma patient whose treatment included an IDH1 peptide vaccine. These receptors were collected from a man in his forties with glioma. Some clones in this sample may be carry-over from other donors' samples.

The chain combines TRBV13 with TRBJ1-2, with D unclear. V was trimmed by 3 bases and J by 4 bases, leaving 9 bases between them. From germline, CDR1 is PRHDT and CDR2 FYEKMQ (reference sequence). The CDR3 extends over 13 amino acids. In nucleotides, the CDR3 is TGTGCCAGCAGCTTTGACACATCCTATGGCTACACCTTC. This encodes CASSFDTSYGYTF.

The gene calls are TRBV5-1 and TRBJ1-1, with TRBD1 identical over 10 bases. This CDR3 contains 16 residues. Germline loops: CDR1 SGHRS, CDR2 YFSETQ. After removal of 4 bases from V and 3 bases from J, the junction contained 9 bases not matched to a gene. CDR3 loop: CASSAWTGGLDTEAFF. In nucleotides, the CDR3 is TGCGCCAGCAGCGCCTGGACAGGGGGATTGGACACTGAAGCTTTCTTT.

V usage is TRBV18 and J usage is TRBJ1-2; 7 nucleotides align to TRBD1. V gave up 2 bases and J gave up 8 bases; unmatched junction bases: 11. The CDR3 sequence is 15 residues long. CDR1 is KGHSH and CDR2 is LQKENI in the germline V gene. The CDR3 nucleotides read TGTGCCAGCTCACCAAAGGGGACAGATCTCTGGGGCTACACCTTC. Translating it yields CASSPKGTDLWGYTF.

This clone occurred a few times. The chain uses TRBV18 and TRBJ2-5; 9 bases are shared with TRBD1. Unmatched junction bases numbered 11, after V lost 4 bases and J lost 5 bases. Germline V CDR1 and CDR2: KGHSH, LQKENI. The CDR3 is made up of 16 amino acids. CDR3 in DNA: TGTGCCAGCTCACAACTTTCCGGGACAGGGAAGGAGACCCAGTACTTC. This translates into CASSQLSGTGKETQYF. Supplemented by reference TRBV18 and TRBJ2-5, the full variable domain reads NAGVMQNPRHLVRRRGQEARLRCSPMKGHSHVYWYRQLPEEGLKFMVYLQKENIIDESGMPKERFSAEFPKEGPSILRIQQVVRGDSAAYFCASSQLSGTGKETQYFGPGTRLLVL.

The table lists this clone with a few counts. The chain joins TRBV4-2 to TRBJ2-3; 7 bases match TRBD2. CDR3 length: 18 residues. The trim removed 0 bases at V and 1 base at J, leaving 10 bases unmatched. The V gene's germline CDR1 is LGHNA and CDR2 YNFKEQ. For the CDR3, the DNA is TGTGCCAGCAGCCAAGAAAGAATTGGCGGGGGTGGCACAGATACGCAGTATTTT. It translates to CASSQERIGGGGTDTQYF.

This chain joins TRBV9 and TRBJ2-2; TRBD1 aligns across 7 bases. The CDR3 is 16 residues long. Germline CDR1 and CDR2: SGDLS and YYNGEE. The V gene end was trimmed by 2 bases and the J gene end by 2 bases; junction bases not matched to a gene: 6. The CDR3 reads CASSVNAGGNTGELFF. The CDR3 DNA reads as TGTGCCAGCAGCGTGAACGCAGGGGGAAACACCGGGGAGCTGTTTTTT. The full variable domain, completed using reference TRBV9 and TRBJ2-2, is DSGVTQTPKHLITATGQRVTLRCSPRSGDLSVYWYQQSLDQGLQFLIQYYNGEERAKGNILERFSAQQFPDLHSELNLSSLELGDSALYFCASSVNAGGNTGELFFGEGSRLTVL.

This clone came up a few times. This chain connects TRBV25-1 to TRBJ2-5; possibly TRBD1 for D (5 bases). V lost 4 bases and J 5 bases, leaving 17 bases between the germline ends. CDR1 is MGHDK, CDR2 SYGVNS, per germline. This CDR3 region has 15 residues. The CDR3: CASSALATWGETQYF. Here the CDR3 DNA reads TGTGCCAGCAGTGCTTTGGCGACCTGGGGCGAGACCCAGTACTTC.

The chain uses TRBV5-6 and TRBJ2-1, with 7 positions matching TRBD2. The V gene end was trimmed by 3 bases and the J gene end by 4 bases; junction bases not matched to a gene: 10. This CDR3 spans 16 amino acids. Germline CDR1 reads SGHDT; CDR2 reads YYEEEE. The CDR3 reads CASSSSALAAYNEQFF. The CDR3 DNA reads as TGTGCCAGCAGCTCCTCGGCGCTAGCGGCTTACAATGAGCAGTTCTTC.

The V gene is TRBV18, the J gene TRBJ1-5, with 7 bases that match TRBD1. Germline V gene lookup returns CDR1 KGHSH and CDR2 LQKENI. Trimming at V came to 2 bases and at J to 9 bases, leaving 7 bases not matched to a gene. This CDR3 is built from 14 residues. The CDR3 reads CASSPGQGGAPQHF. The CDR3 coding sequence is TGTGCCAGCTCACCAGGGCAGGGGGGTGCGCCCCAGCATTTT.

The V and J genes are TRBV5-4 and TRBJ1-2; D might be TRBD1 (6 bases). The CDR3 is 16 residues long. Germline V gene sequence: CDR1 SGHNT, CDR2 YYREEE (reference sequence). V was pared by 3 bases and J by 4 bases, with 19 bases between. The CDR3: CASSWGGRLGGYGYTF. The CDR3 bases are TGTGCCAGCAGCTGGGGCGGCCGCCTAGGGGGCTATGGCTACACCTTC.

V usage is TRBV4-1 and J usage is TRBJ1-5; no clear D gene. Germline V gene data show CDR1 as MGHRA and CDR2 as YSYEKL. The CDR3 spans 16 residues. V was trimmed by 2 bases and J by 3 bases, leaving 14 bases between them. The CDR3, as DNA: TGCGCCAGCAGCCAATCCCCTTGGAGCGCCAATCAGCCCCAGCATTTT. Protein sequence: CASSQSPWSANQPQHF.

This chain links TRBV6-5 with TRBJ1-6; D gene ambiguous. The germline V and J ends were trimmed by 0 bases and 8 bases, with 14 bases remaining between them. Per the germline V gene, CDR1 is MNHEY and CDR2 is SVGAGI. The CDR3 contains 16 residues. Here the CDR3 DNA reads TGTGCCAGCAGTTACTCGTCGGTGGGAGGTTATTCACCCCTCCACTTT. Amino acid sequence: CASSYSSVGGYSPLHF.